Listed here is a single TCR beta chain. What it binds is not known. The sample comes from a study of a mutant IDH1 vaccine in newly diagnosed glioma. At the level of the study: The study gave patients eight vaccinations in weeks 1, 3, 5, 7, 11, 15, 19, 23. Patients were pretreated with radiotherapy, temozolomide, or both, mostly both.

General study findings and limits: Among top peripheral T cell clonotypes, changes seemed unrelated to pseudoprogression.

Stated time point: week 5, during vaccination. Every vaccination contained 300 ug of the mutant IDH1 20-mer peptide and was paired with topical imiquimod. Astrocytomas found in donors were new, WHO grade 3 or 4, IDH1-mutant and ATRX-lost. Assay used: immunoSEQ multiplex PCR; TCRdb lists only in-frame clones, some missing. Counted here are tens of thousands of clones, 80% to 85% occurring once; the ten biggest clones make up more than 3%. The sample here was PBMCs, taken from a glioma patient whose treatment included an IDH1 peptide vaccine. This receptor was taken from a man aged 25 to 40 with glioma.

DNA for the CDR3: TGTGCCAGCAGCGGGGGGCGGTTGAATTCACCCCTCCACTTT. Its translation is CASSGGRLNSPLHF. The rearrangement links TRBV6-5 to TRBJ1-6; tentative D call: TRBD1 (6 bases). With 6 bases removed from V and 7 bases from J, the gap between germline ends came to 13 bases. The CDR3 has 14 amino acids. In germline, CDR1 is MNHEY, CDR2 SVGAGI.